The rows below give T cell receptor beta chains drawn from one sample of a study of T-cell memory formation after mild COVID-19. TCRdb re-called the 5' RACE reads with MiXCR, one entry per CDR3 protein. The sample has some 160,000 distinct CDR3 sequences, 10% to 15% seen once. Sequences were obtained from PBMCs or a T cell subset sorted from them (not recorded which). The receptors were sampled from a man between 18 and 35 years old who had mild COVID-19 (a few samples of this study predate the infection). Cell type and time point are not known. CDR3s include the opening cysteine and the closing phenylalanine or tryptophan. Fields, in order: V gene, D gene, clone size, J gene, CDR3 protein, CDR3 DNA. A D gene is named only where the DNA matches it firmly. A clone size is listed for some rows: how often the clone was seen (once, few, many), or a class if it is expanded.

>TRBV6-2/TRBV6-3|.|.|TRBJ1-6
CASTDRYNSPLHF
TGTGCCAGTACGGACAGATATAATTCACCCCTCCACTTT
>TRBV20-1|.|many|TRBJ1-6
CSARWGVNNSPLHF
TGCAGTGCTAGGTGGGGGGTCAACAATTCACCCCTCCACTTT
>TRBV7-9|TRBD1|.|TRBJ2-5
CASSFPGQGGYETQYF
TGTGCCAGCAGTTTTCCGGGACAGGGAGGATATGAGACCCAGTACTTC
>TRBV6-5|TRBD1|.|TRBJ1-4
CASKDRPATNEKLFF
TGTGCCAGCAAGGACAGGCCGGCAACTAATGAAAAACTGTTTTTT
>TRBV5-3|.|.|TRBJ2-1
CASPLRGDNEQFF
TGTGCCTCCCCCTTGAGGGGGGACAATGAGCAGTTCTTC
>TRBV6-5|.|.|TRBJ2-1
CASKEGPSYNEQFF
TGTGCCAGCAAGGAGGGGCCCTCCTACAATGAGCAGTTCTTC
>TRBV12-3/TRBV12-4|TRBD2|few|TRBJ2-2
CASRLAGTSLTGELFF
TGTGCCAGCCGACTAGCGGGGACATCCCTCACCGGGGAGCTGTTTTTT
>TRBV9|TRBD1|.|TRBJ2-5
CASNRGLGETQYF
TGTGCCAGCAACAGGGGGCTTGGGGAGACCCAGTACTTC
>TRBV5-4|.|many|TRBJ1-1
CASSTVAEAFF
TGTGCCAGCAGCACGGTCGCTGAAGCTTTCTTT
>TRBV7-2|.|.|TRBJ1-1
CASGLHMNTEAFF
TGTGCCAGCGGACTCCACATGAACACTGAAGCTTTCTTT
>TRBV7-2|.|many|TRBJ2-7
CASSPGTSYEQYF
TGTGCCAGCAGCCCCGGGACCTCCTACGAGCAGTACTTC
>TRBV11-2|.|many|TRBJ1-1
CASSFGENTEAFF
TGTGCCAGCAGCTTTGGGGAGAACACTGAAGCTTTCTTT
>TRBV7-2|TRBD2|.|TRBJ2-1
CASSWEGLAGGGDEQFF
TGTGCCAGCAGCTGGGAGGGTCTAGCGGGGGGCGGCGATGAGCAGTTCTTC
>TRBV6-5|.|few|TRBJ2-2
CASSQGQPGLPGELFF
TGTGCCAGCAGTCAAGGACAGCCGGGCTTGCCCGGGGAGCTGTTTTTT
>TRBV6-5|.|.|TRBJ2-7
CASSYSLTGEYEQYF
TGTGCCAGCAGTTACTCACTGACTGGAGAGTACGAGCAGTACTTC
>TRBV20-1|.|.|TRBJ1-4
CSARDLEKLFF
TGCAGTGCTAGAGATCTTGAAAAACTGTTTTTT
>TRBV6-2/TRBV6-3|TRBD2|.|TRBJ2-7
CASSRPGLAGEQYF
TGTGCCAGCAGCAGGCCGGGACTAGCGGGCGAGCAGTACTTC
>TRBV12-3/TRBV12-4|.|few|TRBJ1-2
CASSPRRDLRGGYTF
TGTGCCAGCAGTCCCCGACGGGACCTAAGAGGAGGCTACACCTTC
>TRBV14|TRBD2|few|TRBJ2-3
CASSQWASGYTDTQYF
TGTGCCAGCAGCCAATGGGCTAGCGGTTACACAGATACGCAGTATTTT
>TRBV5-1|.|many|TRBJ1-2
CASSLKTNYGYTF
TGCGCCAGCAGCTTGAAGACAAACTATGGCTACACCTTC
>TRBV5-6|.|.|TRBJ2-2
CASSSPGRKDTGELFF
TGTGCCAGCAGCTCACCGGGACGGAAAGACACCGGGGAGCTGTTTTTT
>TRBV5-1|.|.|TRBJ2-6
CASSLQSSGANVLTF
TGCGCCAGCAGCCTACAGAGCTCTGGGGCCAACGTCCTGACTTTC
>TRBV5-1|.|.|TRBJ2-2
CASSSGGLDGTGELFF
TGCGCCAGCAGCTCCGGTGGGCTCGATGGCACCGGGGAGCTGTTTTTT
>TRBV7-2|.|few|TRBJ2-2
CASSFGSTGELFF
TGTGCCAGCAGCTTTGGGTCCACCGGGGAGCTGTTTTTT
>TRBV5-1|TRBD2|.|TRBJ2-5
CASSGRASGNQETQYF
TGCGCCAGCAGTGGTAGGGCTAGCGGGAACCAAGAGACCCAGTACTTC
>TRBV30|TRBD1|.|TRBJ2-7
CAWSNRGSYEQYF
TGTGCCTGGTCGAACAGGGGGTCCTACGAGCAGTACTTC
>TRBV11-2|.|few|TRBJ2-2
CASSLGSQGRGELFF
TGTGCCAGCAGCTTAGGCTCACAGGGACGCGGGGAGCTGTTTTTT
>TRBV5-1|.|few|TRBJ2-3
CASTAQRVADTQYF
TGCGCCAGCACGGCCCAAAGGGTGGCAGATACGCAGTATTTT
>TRBV7-2|TRBD1|once|TRBJ1-5
CASSSDRGLVQPQHF
TGTGCCAGCAGCTCGGACAGGGGTTTGGTTCAGCCCCAGCATTTT
>TRBV25-1|TRBD2|few|TRBJ2-1
CASSSRGGSNEQFF
TGTGCCAGCAGTAGTCGGGGGGGGAGCAATGAGCAGTTCTTC
>TRBV6-2/TRBV6-3|.|.|TRBJ2-7
CASSPGAGQGYEQYF
TGTGCCAGCAGCCCCGGGGCAGGCCAAGGCTACGAGCAGTACTTC
>TRBV4-1|TRBD1|few|TRBJ2-7
CASSQGTRGFEQYF
TGCGCCAGCAGCCAAGGTACCAGGGGGTTCGAGCAGTACTTC
>TRBV3-1|.|few|TRBJ2-2
CASSPYGRGLPGELFF
TGTGCCAGCAGCCCTTACGGACGGGGGCTGCCCGGGGAGCTGTTTTTT
>TRBV5-6|.|.|TRBJ2-3
CASSHQFGGATDTQYF
TGTGCCAGCAGCCACCAGTTTGGGGGGGCTACAGATACGCAGTATTTT
>TRBV20-1|.|.|TRBJ1-2
CSAREQNYGYTF
TGCAGTGCTAGAGAACAGAACTATGGCTACACCTTC
>TRBV7-9|.|few|TRBJ1-5
CASGGQDLIQPQHF
TGTGCCAGCGGGGGGCAGGACCTCATTCAGCCCCAGCATTTT
>TRBV20-1|.|.|TRBJ2-5
CSADSTRSRETQYF
TGCAGTGCGGATTCCACTAGAAGTCGAGAGACCCAGTACTTC
>TRBV5-1|.|.|TRBJ1-1
CASSTGGTEAFF
TGCGCCAGCTCCACGGGGGGCACTGAAGCTTTCTTT
>TRBV27|.|few|TRBJ1-2
CASSPHLGGAEFGYTF
TGTGCCAGCAGTCCACATCTGGGGGGGGCGGAATTCGGCTACACCTTC
>TRBV4-2|TRBD2|.|TRBJ2-5
CASSLYSGGSQETQYF
TGTGCCAGCAGCCTCTATAGCGGGGGTAGTCAAGAGACCCAGTACTTC
>TRBV20-1|TRBD2|many|TRBJ2-7
CSARWRGATYEQYF
TGCAGTGCTAGGTGGCGGGGGGCTACCTACGAGCAGTACTTC
>TRBV10-3|.|.|TRBJ1-3
CAIGPSTPSSGNTIYF
TGTGCCATCGGCCCATCGACACCGAGCTCTGGAAACACCATATATTTT
>TRBV5-5|.|.|TRBJ1-2
CASLPPTGNYGYTF
TGTGCCAGCTTACCCCCGACAGGCAACTATGGCTACACCTTC
>TRBV20-1|.|once|TRBJ2-3
CSAERQTSTDTQYF
TGCAGTGCGGAAAGACAGACTAGCACAGATACGCAGTATTTT